This T cell receptor beta chain derives from a study of blood T cell repertoires in COVID-19. There are 13 residues in the CDR3. Germline lookup yields CDR1 SEHNR and CDR2 FQNEAQ (reference sequence). Trimming removed 1 base at V and 11 bases at J, with 14 bases between. The study recruited people aged roughly 18 to 100 years across about two dozen US areas. Only one count was recorded for this clone. Assay: immunoSEQ multiplex PCR; the TCRdb copy retains only in-frame clones and omits some. Counted here are about 250,000 clones, almost 85% occurring once; the ten biggest clones make up approximately 9.6%.

The gene calls are TRBV7-9 and TRBJ1-1; weak D call: TRBD1 (5 bases). This clonotype originated in a woman aged 45 to 65 with acute COVID-19. Sequencing input: PBMCs or T cells enriched from blood (not recorded which). The DNA of the CDR3 is TGTGCCAGCAGCTTAGAGTCCCGACAGTTGGCTTTCTTT. It encodes CASSLESRQLAFF.